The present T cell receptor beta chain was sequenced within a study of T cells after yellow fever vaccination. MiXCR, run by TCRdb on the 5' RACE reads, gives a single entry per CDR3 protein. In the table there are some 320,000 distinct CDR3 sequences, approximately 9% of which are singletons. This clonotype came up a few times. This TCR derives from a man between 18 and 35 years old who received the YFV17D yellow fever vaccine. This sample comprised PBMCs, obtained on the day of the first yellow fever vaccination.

In DNA, the CDR3 is TGTGCCACCAGTGATTCAAGACGTACAGGCCTATTGGAGGATACGCAGTATTTT. Protein sequence: CATSDSRRTGLLEDTQYF. The chain combines TRBV24-1 with TRBJ2-3; TRBD1 might be the D (5 bases). The CDR3 contains 18 residues. V lost 2 bases and J lost 6, with 23 bases in between. Germline CDR1 reads KGHDR; CDR2 reads SFDVKD.